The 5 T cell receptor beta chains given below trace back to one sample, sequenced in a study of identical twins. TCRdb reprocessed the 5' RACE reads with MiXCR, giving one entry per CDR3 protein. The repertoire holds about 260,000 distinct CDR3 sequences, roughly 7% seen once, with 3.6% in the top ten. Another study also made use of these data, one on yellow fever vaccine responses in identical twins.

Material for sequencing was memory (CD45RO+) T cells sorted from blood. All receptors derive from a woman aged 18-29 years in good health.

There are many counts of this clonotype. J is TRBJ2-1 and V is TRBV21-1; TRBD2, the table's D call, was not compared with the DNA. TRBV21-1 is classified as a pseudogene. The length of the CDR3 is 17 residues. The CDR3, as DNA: TGTGCCAGCAGCAAAGGGGGCCTAGCGGGGGGAAGTAATGAGCAGTTCTTC. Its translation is CASSKGGLAGGSNEQFF.

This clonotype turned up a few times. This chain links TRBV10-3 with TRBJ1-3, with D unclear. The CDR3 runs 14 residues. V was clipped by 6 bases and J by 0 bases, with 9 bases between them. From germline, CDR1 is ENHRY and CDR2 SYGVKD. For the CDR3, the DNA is TGTGCCATCAGGGGCGATAGCTCTGGAAACACCATATATTTT. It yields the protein CAIRGDSSGNTIYF.

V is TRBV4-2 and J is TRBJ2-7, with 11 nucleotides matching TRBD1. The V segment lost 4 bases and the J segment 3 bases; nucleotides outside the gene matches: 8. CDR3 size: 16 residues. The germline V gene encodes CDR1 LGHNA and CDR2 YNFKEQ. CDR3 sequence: CASSRERTGGVYEQYF. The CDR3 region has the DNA TGTGCCAGCAGCCGCGAGAGGACAGGGGGCGTCTACGAGCAGTACTTC.

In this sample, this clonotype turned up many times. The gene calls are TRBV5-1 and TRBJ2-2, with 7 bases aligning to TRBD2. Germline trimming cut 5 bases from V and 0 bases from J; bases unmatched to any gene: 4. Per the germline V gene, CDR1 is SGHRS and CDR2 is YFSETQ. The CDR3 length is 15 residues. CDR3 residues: CASSKSGANTGELFF. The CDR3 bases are TGCGCCAGCAGTAAGAGCGGGGCGAACACCGGGGAGCTGTTTTTT.

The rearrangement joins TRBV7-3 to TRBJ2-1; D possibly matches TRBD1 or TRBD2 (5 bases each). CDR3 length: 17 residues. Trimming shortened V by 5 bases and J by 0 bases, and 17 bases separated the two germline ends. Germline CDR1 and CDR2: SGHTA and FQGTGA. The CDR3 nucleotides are TGTGCCAGCAGCCCAAGGGGTTTAGCGACCTCCTACAATGAGCAGTTCTTC. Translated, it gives CASSPRGLATSYNEQFF.